The T cell receptor (beta chain) described here comes from a study of T cell responses to AZD1222 COVID-19 vaccine. TCRdb's table, derived via immunoSEQ multiplex PCR, lists solely in-frame clones and lacks some. The table includes about 150,000 clones, about 89% detected once. The sequence derives from an adult who received the MenACWY meningococcal vaccine as a control. Sequenced here: peripheral blood, sampled 28 days after the second dose of the MenACWY control vaccine.

The CDR3 bases are TGTGCCAGCAGTTACGACAGCTACAATGAGCAGTTCTTC. It is translated as CASSYDSYNEQFF. This chain connects TRBV27 to TRBJ2-1; TRBD1 is a possible D gene (5 bases). Germline V gives CDR1 MNHEY, CDR2 SMNVEV (reference sequence). This CDR3 region has 13 residues. V was clipped by 4 bases and J by 3 bases, with 7 bases between them.